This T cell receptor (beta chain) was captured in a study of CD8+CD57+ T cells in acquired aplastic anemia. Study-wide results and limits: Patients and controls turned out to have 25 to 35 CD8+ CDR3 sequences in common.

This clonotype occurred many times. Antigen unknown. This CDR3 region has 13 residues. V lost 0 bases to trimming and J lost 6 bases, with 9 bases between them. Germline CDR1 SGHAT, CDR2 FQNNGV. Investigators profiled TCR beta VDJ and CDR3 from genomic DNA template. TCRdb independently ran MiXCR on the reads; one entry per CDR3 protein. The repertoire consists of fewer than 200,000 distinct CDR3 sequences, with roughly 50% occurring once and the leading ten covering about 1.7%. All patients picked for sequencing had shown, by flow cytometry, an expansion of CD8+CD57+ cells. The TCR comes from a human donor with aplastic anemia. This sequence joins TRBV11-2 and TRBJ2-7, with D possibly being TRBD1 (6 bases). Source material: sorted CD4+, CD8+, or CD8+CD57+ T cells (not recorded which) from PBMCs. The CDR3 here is CASSLEAGAEQYF. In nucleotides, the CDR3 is TGTGCCAGCAGCTTAGAAGCAGGGGCCGAGCAGTACTTC.